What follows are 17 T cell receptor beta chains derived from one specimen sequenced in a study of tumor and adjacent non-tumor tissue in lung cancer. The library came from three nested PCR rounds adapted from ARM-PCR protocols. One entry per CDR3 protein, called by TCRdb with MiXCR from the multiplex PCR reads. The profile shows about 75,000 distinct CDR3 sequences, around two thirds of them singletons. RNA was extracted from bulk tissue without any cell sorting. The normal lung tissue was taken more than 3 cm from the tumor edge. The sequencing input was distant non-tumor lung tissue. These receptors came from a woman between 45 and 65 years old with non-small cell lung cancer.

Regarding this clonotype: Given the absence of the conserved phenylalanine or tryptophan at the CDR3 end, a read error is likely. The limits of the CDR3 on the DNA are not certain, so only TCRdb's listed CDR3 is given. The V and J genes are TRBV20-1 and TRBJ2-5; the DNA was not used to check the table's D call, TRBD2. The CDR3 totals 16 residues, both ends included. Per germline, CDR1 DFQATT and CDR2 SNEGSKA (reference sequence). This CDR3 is CSARLGLAGSQETQYS.

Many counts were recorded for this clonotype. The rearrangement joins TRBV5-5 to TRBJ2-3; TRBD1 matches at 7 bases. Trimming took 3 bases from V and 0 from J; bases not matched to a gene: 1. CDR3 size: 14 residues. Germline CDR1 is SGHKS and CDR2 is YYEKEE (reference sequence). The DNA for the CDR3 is TGTGCCAGCAGCTGGGGACAGAGCACAGATACGCAGTATTTT. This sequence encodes CASSWGQSTDTQYF. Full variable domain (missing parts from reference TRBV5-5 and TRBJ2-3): DAGVTQSPTHLIKTRGQQVTLRCSPISGHKSVSWYQQVLGQGPQFIFQYYEKEERGRGNFPDRFSARQFPNYSSELNVNALLLGDSALYLCASSWGQSTDTQYFGPGTRLTVL.

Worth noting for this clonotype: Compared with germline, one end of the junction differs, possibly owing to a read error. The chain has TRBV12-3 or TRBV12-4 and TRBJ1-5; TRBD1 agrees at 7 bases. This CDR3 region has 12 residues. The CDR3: CASTQGGQPQHF. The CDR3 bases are TGTGCCAGCACTCAGGGGGGTCAGCCCCAACATTTT.

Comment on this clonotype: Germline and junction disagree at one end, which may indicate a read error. CDR3 sequence: CASSQRRSTSGNTIYF. The DNA for the CDR3 is TGTGCCAGCAGCCAAAGGAGGAGTACCTCTGGAAACACCATATATTTT. The V gene is TRBV4-1, the J gene TRBJ1-3; D is unclear. The germline CDR1 and CDR2 sequences are MGHRA and YSYEKL. This CDR3 region has 16 residues.

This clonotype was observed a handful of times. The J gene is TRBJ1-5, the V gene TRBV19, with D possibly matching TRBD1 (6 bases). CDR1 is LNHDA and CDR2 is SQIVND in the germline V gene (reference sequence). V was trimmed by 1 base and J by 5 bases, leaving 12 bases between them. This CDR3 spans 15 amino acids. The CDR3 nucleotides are TGTGCCAGTAGTATAGCTGCGACAGGATATCAGCCCCAGCATTTT. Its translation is CASSIAATGYQPQHF.

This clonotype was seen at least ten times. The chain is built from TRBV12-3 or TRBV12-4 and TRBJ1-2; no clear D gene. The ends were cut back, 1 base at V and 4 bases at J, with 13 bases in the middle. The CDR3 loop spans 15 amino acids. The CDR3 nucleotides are TGTGCCAGCAGTTTAGGATACAGCGGAGGCTATGGCTACACCTTC. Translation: CASSLGYSGGYGYTF.

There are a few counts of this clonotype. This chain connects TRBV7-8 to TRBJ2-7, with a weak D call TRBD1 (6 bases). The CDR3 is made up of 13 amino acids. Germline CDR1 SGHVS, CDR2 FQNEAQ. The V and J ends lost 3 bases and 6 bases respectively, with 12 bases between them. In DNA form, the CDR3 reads TGTGCCAGCAGCTTTGTAACAGGGAGCGAGCAGTACTTC. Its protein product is CASSFVTGSEQYF.

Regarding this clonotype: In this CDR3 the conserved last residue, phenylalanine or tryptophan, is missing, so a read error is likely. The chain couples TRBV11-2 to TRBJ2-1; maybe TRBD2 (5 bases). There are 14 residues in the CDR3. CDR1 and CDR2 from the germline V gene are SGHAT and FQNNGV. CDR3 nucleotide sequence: TGCGCCAGCAGCTTTAATCCGGGAACGAATGTGCAGTTCCTC. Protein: CASSFNPGTNVQFL.

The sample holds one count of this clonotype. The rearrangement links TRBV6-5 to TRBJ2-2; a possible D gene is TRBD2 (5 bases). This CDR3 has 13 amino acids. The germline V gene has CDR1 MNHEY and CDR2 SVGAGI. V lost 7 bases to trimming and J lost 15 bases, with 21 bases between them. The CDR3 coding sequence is TGTGCCAGCACCCCCAGTGTGGCCGGGAAGTTGTTTTTT. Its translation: CASTPSVAGKLFF.

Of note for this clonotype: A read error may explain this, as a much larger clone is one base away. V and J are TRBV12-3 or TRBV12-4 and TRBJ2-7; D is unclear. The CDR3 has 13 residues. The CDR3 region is CVSSLIRSYEQYF. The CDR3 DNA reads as TGTGTCAGCAGTTTAATCCGGTCCTACGAGCAGTACTTC.

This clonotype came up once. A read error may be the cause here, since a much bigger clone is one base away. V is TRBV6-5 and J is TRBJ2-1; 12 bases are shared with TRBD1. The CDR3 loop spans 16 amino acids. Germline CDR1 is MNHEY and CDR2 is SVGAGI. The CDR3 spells CGSSSVPGQGADEQFF. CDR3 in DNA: TGTGGCAGCAGTTCCGTCCCGGGACAGGGGGCTGATGAGCAGTTCTTC.

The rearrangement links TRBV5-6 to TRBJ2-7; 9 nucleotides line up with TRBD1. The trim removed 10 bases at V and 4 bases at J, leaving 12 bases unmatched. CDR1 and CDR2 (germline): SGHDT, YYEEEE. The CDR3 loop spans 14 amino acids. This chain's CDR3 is CAGSWGQGGYEQYF. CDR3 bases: TGTGCCGGGAGCTGGGGACAGGGTGGGTACGAGCAGTACTTC.

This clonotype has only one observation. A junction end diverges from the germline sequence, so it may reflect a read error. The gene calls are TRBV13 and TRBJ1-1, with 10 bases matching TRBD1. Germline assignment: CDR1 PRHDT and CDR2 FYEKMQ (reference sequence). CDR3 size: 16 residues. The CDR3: CVSSLGWTGGSTEAFF. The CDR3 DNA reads TGTGTCAGCAGCTTAGGATGGACAGGGGGAAGCACTGAAGCTTTCTTT. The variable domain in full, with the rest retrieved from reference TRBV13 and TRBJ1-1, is AAGVIQSPRHLIKEKRETATLKCYPIPRHDTVYWYQQGPGQDPQFLISFYEKMQSDKGSIPDRFSAQQFSDYHSELNMSSLELGDSALYFCVSSLGWTGGSTEAFFGQGTRLTVV.

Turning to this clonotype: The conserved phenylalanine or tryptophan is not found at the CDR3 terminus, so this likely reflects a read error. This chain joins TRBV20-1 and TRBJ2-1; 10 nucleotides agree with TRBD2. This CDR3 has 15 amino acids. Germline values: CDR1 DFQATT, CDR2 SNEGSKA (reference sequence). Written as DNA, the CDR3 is TGCAATGCTAGAGATTGGAGCGGGAGGGGTAATGAGCAGTTCCTC. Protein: CNARDWSGRGNEQFL.

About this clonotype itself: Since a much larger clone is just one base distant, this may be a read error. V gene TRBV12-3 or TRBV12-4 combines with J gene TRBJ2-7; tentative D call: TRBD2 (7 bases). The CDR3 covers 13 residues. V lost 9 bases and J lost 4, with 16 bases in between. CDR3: CASSRGGAYEQYF. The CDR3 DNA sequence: TGTGCCAGTTCTAGGGGGGGGGCTTACGAGCAGTACTTC.

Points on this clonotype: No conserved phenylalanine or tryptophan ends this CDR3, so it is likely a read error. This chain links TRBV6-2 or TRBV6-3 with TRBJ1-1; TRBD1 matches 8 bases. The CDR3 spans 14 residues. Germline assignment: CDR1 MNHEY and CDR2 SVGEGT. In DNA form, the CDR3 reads TGTGTCAGCACACAGGACAGGGATGACACTGAAGCTTTCATT. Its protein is CVSTQDRDDTEAFI.

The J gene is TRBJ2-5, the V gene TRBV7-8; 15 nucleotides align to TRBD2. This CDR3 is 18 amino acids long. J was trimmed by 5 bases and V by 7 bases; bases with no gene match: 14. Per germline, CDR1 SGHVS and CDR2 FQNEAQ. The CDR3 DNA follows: TGTGCCAGCACCAAGGGACTAGCGGGAGGAGCCTTCGGGGAGACCCAGTACTTC. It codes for CASTKGLAGGAFGETQYF.